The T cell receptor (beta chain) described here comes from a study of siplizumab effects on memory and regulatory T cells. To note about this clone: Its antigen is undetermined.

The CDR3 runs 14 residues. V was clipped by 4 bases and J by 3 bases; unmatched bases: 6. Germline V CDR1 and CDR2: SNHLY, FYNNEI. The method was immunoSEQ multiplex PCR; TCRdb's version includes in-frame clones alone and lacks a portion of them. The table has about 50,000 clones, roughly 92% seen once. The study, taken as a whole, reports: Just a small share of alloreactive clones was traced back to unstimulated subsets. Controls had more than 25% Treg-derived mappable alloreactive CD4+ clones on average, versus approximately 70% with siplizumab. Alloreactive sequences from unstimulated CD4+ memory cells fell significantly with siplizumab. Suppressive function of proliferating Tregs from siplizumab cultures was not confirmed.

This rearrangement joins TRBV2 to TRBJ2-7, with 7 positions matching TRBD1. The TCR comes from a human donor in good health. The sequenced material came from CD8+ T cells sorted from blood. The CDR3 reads CASSGWDRDYEQYF. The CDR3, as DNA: TGTGCCAGCAGTGGTTGGGACAGAGACTACGAGCAGTACTTC. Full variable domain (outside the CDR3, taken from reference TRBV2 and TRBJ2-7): EPEVTQTPSHQVTQMGQEVILRCVPISNHLYFYWYRQILGQKVEFLVSFYNNEISEKSEIFDDQFSVERPDGSNFTLKIRSTKLEDSAMYFCASSGWDRDYEQYFGPGTRLTVT.